The rows below give T cell receptor beta chains drawn from one sample of a study of cytomegalovirus exposure and HLA in healthy donors. The data were produced by immunoSEQ multiplex PCR, yet TCRdb's version contains in-frame clones alone and is incomplete. The sample consists of some 190,000 clones, 70% to 90% of them appearing once. Material for sequencing was PBMCs. The receptors were gathered from a male donor in good health and CMV-seronegative. CDR3s include the opening cysteine and the closing phenylalanine or tryptophan. A D gene is named only where the DNA matches it firmly. Part of the rows lack a size; the others show once, few, many or a class for expanded clones.

TRBV4-3	TRBJ2-7	-	few	TGCGCCAGCAGCCAAGGGAGCGGTATAGCCTACGAGCAGTACTTC	CASSQGSGIAYEQYF
TRBV6-6	TRBJ2-1	-	-	TGTGCCAGCAGTTCCTACAGGGATTCCTCCTACAATGAGCAGTTCTTC	CASSSYRDSSYNEQFF
TRBV5-1	TRBJ2-7	TRBD1	-	TGCGCCAGCAGCTTGGGGACAGGACCTACCTACGAGCAGTACTTC	CASSLGTGPTYEQYF
TRBV6-5	TRBJ2-1	-	-	TGTGCCAGCAGTTTATCGGGGGCCTACAATGAGCAGTTCTTC	CASSLSGAYNEQFF
TRBV9	TRBJ2-1	TRBD2	-	TGTGCCAGCAGCCCCCACCCCCGGACTAGCGGAGACAATGAGCAGTTCTTC	CASSPHPRTSGDNEQFF
TRBV9	TRBJ2-7	TRBD2	-	TGTGCCAGCAGCGCCTCTAGCGGGGGGGCCGGCGAGCAGTACTTC	CASSASSGGAGEQYF
TRBV6-1	TRBJ1-2	TRBD1	-	TGTGCCAGCTCGGACAGGACCTATGGCTACACCTTC	CASSDRTYGYTF
TRBV19	TRBJ1-1	-	few	TGTGCCAGTCCTATAGCCAGCAGGACTGAAGCTTTCTTT	CASPIASRTEAFF
TRBV6-6	TRBJ2-7	TRBD1	-	TGTGCCAGCAGAGGCGGACAGGGTTCCTACGAGCAGTACTTC	CASRGGQGSYEQYF
TRBV4-1	TRBJ2-6	-	-	TGCGCCAGCAGCCAAGCAAAAACTGGGGCCAACGTCCTGACTTTC	CASSQAKTGANVLTF
TRBV9	TRBJ2-7	TRBD2	-	TGTGCCAGCAGCGGGGGGATCGGGGGGTACGAGCAGTACTTC	CASSGGIGGYEQYF
TRBV28	TRBJ1-2	-	-	TGTGCCACTAACCGTCTGACAGGCATCTATGGCTACACCTTC	CATNRLTGIYGYTF
TRBV25-1	TRBJ1-2	TRBD1	-	TGTGCCAGCAGTTATGAGACAGGGGTGGGCTACCCCTTC	CASSYETGVGYPF
TRBV5-1	TRBJ1-2	-	-	TGCGCCAGCAGCCGAGAGGGGAGGAAGGGCTATGGCTACACCTTC	CASSREGRKGYGYTF
TRBV4-3	TRBJ1-2	-	-	TGCGCCAGCAGCCAAGAAGACAGGAACTATGGCTACACCTTC	CASSQEDRNYGYTF
TRBV5-1	TRBJ1-4	TRBD1	-	TGCGCCAGCAGCTTGGAGGGACAGCTTAATGAAAAACTGTTTTTT	CASSLEGQLNEKLFF
TRBV6-1	TRBJ1-2	TRBD1	few	TGTGCCAGCAGCGAGGACAGGCTGGGACGTGGCTACACCTTC	CASSEDRLGRGYTF
TRBV15	TRBJ1-4	-	-	TGTGCCACCAGCCAGCGGGGTTTAAGTGAAAAACTGTTTTTT	CATSQRGLSEKLFF
TRBV28	TRBJ1-2	TRBD1	-	TGTGCCAGCAGTCCCCCAGGGGGGTCCTATGGCTACACCTTC	CASSPPGGSYGYTF
TRBV4-3	TRBJ2-2	TRBD1	-	TGCGCCAGCTGCCGGGACAGGGGGCGATCCGGGGAGCTGTTTTTT	CASCRDRGRSGELFF
TRBV19	TRBJ2-7	-	-	TGTGCCAGTAGTATTGGGGCCGGCTACGAGCAGTACTTC	CASSIGAGYEQYF
TRBV9	TRBJ2-1	TRBD1	-	TGTGCCAGCAGCGCCGGGACAGGGGGTTACTACAATGAGCAGTTCTTC	CASSAGTGGYYNEQFF
TRBV7-7	TRBJ2-1	-	-	TGTGCCAGCAGCTTAGCGGGCAACTACAATGAGCAGTTCTTC	CASSLAGNYNEQFF
TRBV5-1	TRBJ2-5	-	-	TGCGCCAGCAGCTTGGTAACCTCGACAGGCCCACAAGAGACCCAGTACTTC	CASSLVTSTGPQETQYF
TRBV10-3	TRBJ2-1	TRBD1	-	TGTGCCATCAGTGAATTTGGGACAGGGGGCGGGAATGAGCAGTTCTTC	CAISEFGTGGGNEQFF
TRBV7-6	TRBJ2-2	-	-	TGTGCCAGCAGCCTACTTATTAACACCGGGGAGCTGTTTTTT	CASSLLINTGELFF
TRBV29-1	TRBJ2-5	TRBD1	-	TGCAGCGTTGAAGGGGGGCGACAGGGCCAAGAGACCCAGTACTTC	CSVEGGRQGQETQYF
TRBV4-3	TRBJ2-7	-	-	TGCGCCAGCAGCCAAGTTTCTCTAGCCTATGGGGGGGAGCAGTACTTC	CASSQVSLAYGGEQYF
TRBV11-2	TRBJ2-7	TRBD2	many	TGTGCCAGCAGCTTAAACCGAATAGCGGGAGGGCTCCACGAGCAGTACTTC	CASSLNRIAGGLHEQYF
TRBV6-5	TRBJ1-1	-	few	TGTGCCAGCAGCCCCCGGACAAACATGAACACTGAAGCTTTCTTT	CASSPRTNMNTEAFF
TRBV28	TRBJ1-1	-	few	TGTGCCAGCAGTTTTGCGGGAAACACTGAAGCTTTCTTT	CASSFAGNTEAFF